A selection of T cell receptor beta chains follows, all from one sample in a study of CD8 T cells in Susac syndrome. TCRdb passed the immunoSEQ multiplex PCR reads through MiXCR, listing each CDR3 protein once. The sample consists of just over 300,000 distinct CDR3 sequences, under 95% of them appearing once. Sequenced sample: CD4+ T cells from PBMCs. These TCRs come from a human donor with multiple sclerosis. Each CDR3 is given with its conserved first and last residue. A D gene is named only where the DNA matches it firmly.

J | D | length | V | CDR3
TRBJ1-2 | - | 14 | TRBV18 | CASSPPQSFYGYTF
TRBJ2-7 | TRBD2 | 15 | TRBV27 | CASKGLADRSYEQYF
TRBJ1-2 | - | 13 | TRBV14 | CASSQVLSYGYTF
TRBJ2-2 | - | 13 | TRBV5-1 | CASGQGSTGELFF
TRBJ2-7 | - | 13 | TRBV20-1 | CSARVAATYEQYF
TRBJ2-6 | - | 20 | TRBV5-6 | CASSLAVGGQLYSGANVLTF
TRBJ2-6 | - | 15 | TRBV10-3 | CAISGLSPGANVLTF
TRBJ1-2 | TRBD1 | 15 | TRBV7-9 | CASSLAPGQAFGYTF
TRBJ2-1 | TRBD2 | 14 | TRBV20-1 | CSARGTSGNNEQFF
TRBJ2-3 | TRBD2 | 16 | TRBV30 | CAWSRLAGRAGDTQYF
TRBJ2-7 | TRBD1 | 15 | TRBV7-7 | CASSPGQERSDEQYF
TRBJ2-1 | - | 15 | TRBV6-2/TRBV6-3 | CASNQQGRSYNEQFF
TRBJ2-2 | - | 14 | TRBV5-1 | CASSLGLNTGELFF
TRBJ1-2 | - | 13 | TRBV20-1 | CSATDSLLYGYTF
TRBJ1-1 | - | 14 | TRBV6-5 | CASSYVREDTEAFF
TRBJ2-7 | - | 13 | TRBV3-1 | CASSQSSSGEQYF
TRBJ1-1 | - | 11 | TRBV29-1 | CSVVNSYEAFF
TRBJ2-4 | - | 11 | TRBV29-1 | CSVLRIGIQYF
TRBJ1-2 | TRBD1 | 14 | TRBV18 | CASSPTTGDYGYTF
TRBJ2-2 | - | 18 | TRBV18 | CASSPWLPTAGNTGELFF
TRBJ2-2 | - | 16 | TRBV7-6 | CASSFSAGTNTGELFF
TRBJ1-2 | TRBD1 | 16 | TRBV7-9 | CASSLGQRLSNYGYTF
TRBJ1-2 | TRBD1 | 17 | TRBV2 | CASRTTKRDRGFSGYTF
TRBJ2-5 | TRBD1 | 13 | TRBV6-5 | CATLDRAHGTQYF
TRBJ1-2 | TRBD1 | 13 | TRBV29-1 | CSAGTGGGYGYTF
TRBJ1-1 | TRBD1 | 15 | TRBV6-5 | CASSYLQGARTEAFF
TRBJ2-2 | - | 16 | TRBV2 | CASRAGLNRNTGELFF
TRBJ1-1 | TRBD1 | 13 | TRBV24-1 | CATSDIIRGQAFF
TRBJ2-4 | TRBD2 | 14 | TRBV20-1 | CSARHMGGRNIQYF
TRBJ1-2 | - | 14 | TRBV15 | CATSRDWRQSGYTF
TRBJ2-3 | - | 15 | TRBV11-3 | CASSQQGALGGTQYF
TRBJ2-3 | - | 13 | TRBV24-1 | CATSGGSTDTQYF
TRBJ2-2 | - | 14 | TRBV2 | CASFTTRHTGELFF
TRBJ1-2 | - | 12 | TRBV29-1 | CSVRIAGEGYTF
TRBJ1-3 | - | 16 | TRBV18 | CASSPPAGDSGNTIYF
TRBJ2-3 | TRBD2 | 17 | TRBV20-1 | CSARVPLSGRLTDTQYF
TRBJ1-4 | - | 14 | TRBV20-1 | CSARGGVPNEKLFF
TRBJ2-3 | TRBD1 | 17 | TRBV10-3 | CAISDSQTGIHGDTQYF